The 15 T cell receptor beta chains given below trace back to one sample, sequenced in a study of shared clonotypes between healthy human individuals. TCRdb's table, derived via immunoSEQ multiplex PCR, lists solely in-frame clones and lacks some. The sample has about 1.5 million clones; more than 95% are singletons. The specimen was naive CD4+ T cells sorted from blood. The subset here: CD45RA+ positively selected. The receptors were sampled from a man aged 25-45 years in good health.

The V and J genes are TRBV5-1 and TRBJ2-7, with TRBD2 matching over 9 bases. Per the germline V gene, CDR1 is SGHRS and CDR2 is YFSETQ. The CDR3 runs 15 residues. J gave up 6 bases and V 2 bases, and 9 bases lay outside the gene matches. The CDR3 protein is CASSFGAGGRFEQYF. Written as DNA, the CDR3 is TGCGCCAGCAGCTTTGGGGCGGGAGGGCGGTTCGAGCAGTACTTC.

The V call is TRBV27, the J call TRBJ1-2; 7 bases match TRBD1. Trimming removed 5 bases from V and 0 bases from J; junction bases left unmatched: 6. The CDR3 length is 15 residues. Germline V CDR1 and CDR2: MNHEY, SMNVEV (reference sequence). The CDR3 loop reads CASSPLGTANYGYTF. Here the CDR3 DNA reads TGTGCCAGCAGTCCACTAGGGACAGCTAACTATGGCTACACCTTC.

The J gene is TRBJ2-2, the V gene TRBV5-1, with D uncertain. Germline V gene data show CDR1 as SGHRS and CDR2 as YFSETQ. The CDR3 length is 12 residues. V was trimmed by 7 bases and J by 5 bases, leaving 9 bases between them. The DNA for the CDR3 is TGCGCCAGCGCCGGGTGGACCGGGGAGCTGTTTTTT. It is translated as CASAGWTGELFF.

CDR3 sequence: CASSYGGPYEQYF. The DNA of the CDR3 is TGTGCCAGCAGTTACGGGGGCCCCTACGAGCAGTACTTC. J is TRBJ2-7 and V is TRBV6-6; TRBD1 might be the D (6 bases). Germline V lookup: CDR1 MNHNY, CDR2 SVGAGI (reference sequence). V was shortened by 2 bases and J by 2 bases, with 7 bases between the two germline ends. The CDR3 sequence is 13 residues long.

This chain links TRBV6-6 with TRBJ1-4, with no clear D. The V gene lost 6 bases and the J gene lost 5 bases, with 7 bases spanning the gap. Germline-derived CDR1 and CDR2 are MNHNY and SVGAGI (reference sequence). This CDR3 contains 12 residues. CDR3 loop: CASSGGNEKLFF. The CDR3 bases are TGTGCCAGCAGCGGAGGAAATGAAAAACTGTTTTTT.

V is TRBV28 and J is TRBJ2-7, with 9 bases identical to TRBD2. Germline CDR1 is MDHEN and CDR2 is SYDVKM. The CDR3 loop spans 17 amino acids. The trim removed 2 bases at V and 1 base at J, leaving 9 bases unmatched. The CDR3 sequence is CASSLVLGLALSYEQYF. The CDR3 DNA sequence: TGTGCCAGCAGTTTAGTCTTGGGACTAGCTTTATCCTACGAGCAGTACTTC.

V and J are TRBV6-1 and TRBJ2-3; D is ambiguous. V was pared by 7 bases and J by 3 bases, with 8 bases between. Germline V gene lookup returns CDR1 MNHNS and CDR2 SASEGT. The CDR3 has 12 amino acids. The CDR3 loop reads CASTRKTDTQYF. In nucleotides, the CDR3 is TGTGCCAGCACCCGTAAGACAGATACGCAGTATTTT.

The genes are TRBV5-1 and TRBJ1-2, with TRBD1 as a possible D gene (6 bases). This CDR3 is 14 amino acids long. Germline CDR1 SGHRS, CDR2 YFSETQ. The V end lost 3 bases, the J end lost 5 bases, and 14 bases lay between the germline ends. The CDR3 DNA is TGCGCCAGCAGCTCGGAGCAGGGGAGGTATGGCTACACCTTC. Translating it yields CASSSEQGRYGYTF.

The rearrangement uses TRBV4-3 and TRBJ2-1, with TRBD2 matching 11 bases. The CDR3 sequence is 15 residues long. The V segment lost 1 base and the J segment 10 bases; nucleotides outside the gene matches: 6. CDR1 is LGHNA, CDR2 YSLEER, per germline. For the CDR3, the DNA is TGCGCCAGCAGCCAAGTAACGCTAGCGGGAGGCGAGCAGTTCTTC. Translating it yields CASSQVTLAGGEQFF.

This chain connects TRBV2 to TRBJ2-7; D gene unclear. This CDR3 has 12 amino acids. V shed 3 bases and J shed 0 bases, with 3 bases lying between them. Germline assignment: CDR1 SNHLY and CDR2 FYNNEI. In nucleotides, the CDR3 is TGTGCCAGCAGTGACCTCTCCTACGAGCAGTACTTC. Protein product: CASSDLSYEQYF.

The genes are TRBV18 and TRBJ2-7; 13 nucleotides line up with TRBD2. Per germline, CDR1 KGHSH and CDR2 LQKENI. V shed 4 bases, J shed 5 bases, and the junction held 5 bases outside the gene matches. The CDR3 extends over 15 amino acids. CDR3 sequence (DNA): TGTGCCAGCTCACTACGGACTAGCGGGAGCCACGAGCAGTACTTC. Amino acids: CASSLRTSGSHEQYF.

The chain recombines TRBV5-1 with TRBJ1-4; a possible D gene is TRBD1 (5 bases). The CDR3 consists of 16 residues. The V end was cut by 4 bases, the J end by 5 bases, with 18 bases between. CDR1 is SGHRS, CDR2 YFSETQ, per germline. The CDR3 sequence: CASSPPIGHQNEKLFF. The CDR3 DNA reads TGCGCCAGCAGCCCCCCGATAGGACACCAAAATGAAAAACTGTTTTTT.

The genes are TRBV7-2 and TRBJ2-1; no clear D. Per the germline V gene, CDR1 is SGHTA and CDR2 is FQGNSA. V lost 2 bases to trimming and J lost 0 bases, with 14 bases between them. This CDR3 comprises 17 residues. CDR3 in amino acids: CASSLTPQVNSYNEQFF. DNA for the CDR3: TGTGCCAGCAGCTTAACGCCCCAGGTGAACTCCTACAATGAGCAGTTCTTC.

The rearrangement joins TRBV11-1 to TRBJ2-1, with D perhaps matching TRBD2 (5 bases). The CDR3 is 14 residues long. Germline loops: CDR1 SGHAT, CDR2 FQDESV (reference sequence). V gave up 6 bases and J gave up 9 bases, with 18 bases separating them. Written as DNA, the CDR3 is TGTGCCAGCAGGTTACACACTAGTGGTTCTGAGCAGTTCTTC. It translates to CASRLHTSGSEQFF.

This chain links TRBV7-9 with TRBJ2-3; no clear D. The V and J ends lost 2 bases and 4 bases respectively, with 10 bases between them. CDR1 SEHNR and CDR2 FQNEAQ come from the germline V gene (reference sequence). The CDR3 is 14 amino acids. CDR3 amino acids: CASSLLARPDTQYF. In DNA form, the CDR3 reads TGTGCCAGCAGCTTACTGGCTAGACCAGATACGCAGTATTTT.